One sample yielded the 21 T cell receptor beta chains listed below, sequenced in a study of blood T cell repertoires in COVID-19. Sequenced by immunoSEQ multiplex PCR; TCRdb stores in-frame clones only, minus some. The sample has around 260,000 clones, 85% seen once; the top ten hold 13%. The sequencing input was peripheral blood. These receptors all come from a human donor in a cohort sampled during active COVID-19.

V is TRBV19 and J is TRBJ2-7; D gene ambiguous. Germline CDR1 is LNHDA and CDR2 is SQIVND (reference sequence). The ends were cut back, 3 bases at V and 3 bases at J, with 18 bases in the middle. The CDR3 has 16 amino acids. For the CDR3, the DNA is TGTGCCAGTAGTATCGACGGGTCCCTAAGACTCTACGAGCAGTACTTC. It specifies CASSIDGSLRLYEQYF.

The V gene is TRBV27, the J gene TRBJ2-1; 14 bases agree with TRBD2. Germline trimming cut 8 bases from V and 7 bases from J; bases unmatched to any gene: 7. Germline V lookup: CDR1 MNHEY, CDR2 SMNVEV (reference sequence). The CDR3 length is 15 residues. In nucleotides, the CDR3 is TGTGCCAGCTCGACGGGACTAGCGGGGGTAAATGAGCAGTTCTTC. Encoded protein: CASSTGLAGVNEQFF.

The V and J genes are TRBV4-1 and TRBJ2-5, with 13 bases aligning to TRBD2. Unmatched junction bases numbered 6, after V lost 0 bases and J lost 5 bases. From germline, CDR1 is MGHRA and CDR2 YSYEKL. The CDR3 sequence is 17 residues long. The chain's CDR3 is CASSQEGLAGEGETQYF. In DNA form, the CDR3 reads TGCGCCAGCAGCCAAGAAGGACTAGCGGGAGAGGGCGAGACCCAGTACTTC.

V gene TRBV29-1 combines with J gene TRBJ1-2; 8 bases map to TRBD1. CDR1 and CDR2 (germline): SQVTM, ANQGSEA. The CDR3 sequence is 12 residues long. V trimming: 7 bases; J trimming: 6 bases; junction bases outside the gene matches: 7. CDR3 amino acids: CSAGGQGDGYTF. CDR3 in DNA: TGCAGCGCCGGAGGACAGGGAGATGGCTACACCTTC.

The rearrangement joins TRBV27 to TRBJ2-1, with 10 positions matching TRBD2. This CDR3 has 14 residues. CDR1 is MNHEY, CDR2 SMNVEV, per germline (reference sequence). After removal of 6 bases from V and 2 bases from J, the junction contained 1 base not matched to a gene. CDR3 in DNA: TGTGCCAGCAGCGGACTAGCGGCCTACAATGAGCAGTTCTTC. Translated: CASSGLAAYNEQFF.

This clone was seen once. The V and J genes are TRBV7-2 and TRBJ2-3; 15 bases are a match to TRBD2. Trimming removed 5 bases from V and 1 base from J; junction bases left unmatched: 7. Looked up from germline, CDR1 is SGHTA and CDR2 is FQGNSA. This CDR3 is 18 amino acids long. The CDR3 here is CASSPRGLAGGGTDTQYF. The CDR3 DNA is TGTGCCAGCAGCCCCCGAGGACTAGCGGGAGGGGGCACAGATACGCAGTATTTT.

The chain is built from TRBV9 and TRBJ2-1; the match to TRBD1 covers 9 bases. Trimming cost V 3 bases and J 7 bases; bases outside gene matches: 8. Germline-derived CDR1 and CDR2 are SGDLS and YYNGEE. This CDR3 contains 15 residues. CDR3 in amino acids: CASSGEDRGRNEQFF. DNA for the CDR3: TGTGCCAGCAGCGGGGAGGACAGGGGCAGGAATGAGCAGTTCTTC. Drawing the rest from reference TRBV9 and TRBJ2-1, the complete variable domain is DSGVTQTPKHLITATGQRVTLRCSPRSGDLSVYWYQQSLDQGLQFLIQYYNGEERAKGNILERFSAQQFPDLHSELNLSSLELGDSALYFCASSGEDRGRNEQFFGPGTRLTVL.

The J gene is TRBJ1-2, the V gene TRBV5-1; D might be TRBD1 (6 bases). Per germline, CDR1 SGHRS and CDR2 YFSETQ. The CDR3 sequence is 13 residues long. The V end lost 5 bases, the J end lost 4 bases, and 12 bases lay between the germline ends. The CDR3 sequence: CASSSDSAYGYTF. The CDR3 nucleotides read TGCGCCAGCAGTTCGGACAGTGCCTATGGCTACACCTTC.

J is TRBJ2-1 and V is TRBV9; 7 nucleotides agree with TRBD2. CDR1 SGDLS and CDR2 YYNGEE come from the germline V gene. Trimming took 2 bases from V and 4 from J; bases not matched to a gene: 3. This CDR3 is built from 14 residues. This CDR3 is CASSVTSRYNEQFF. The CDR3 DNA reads TGTGCCAGCAGCGTGACTAGCAGGTACAATGAGCAGTTCTTC.

As DNA, the CDR3 is TGTGCCAGCAGCCGAGACAGAACCACTGAAGCTTTCTTT. Translated, it gives CASSRDRTTEAFF. V usage is TRBV6-5 and J usage is TRBJ1-1, with D perhaps TRBD1 (5 bases). Germline V gives CDR1 MNHEY, CDR2 SVGAGI. Trimming took off 6 bases at V and 4 bases at J, with 12 bases between the two ends. The CDR3 covers 13 residues.

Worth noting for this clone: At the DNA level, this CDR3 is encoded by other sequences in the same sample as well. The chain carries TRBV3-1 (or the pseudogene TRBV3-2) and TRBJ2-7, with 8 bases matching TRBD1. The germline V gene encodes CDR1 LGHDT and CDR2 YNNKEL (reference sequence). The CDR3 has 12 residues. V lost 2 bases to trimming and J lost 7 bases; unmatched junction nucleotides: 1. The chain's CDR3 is CASSQTGGEQYF. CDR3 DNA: TGTGCCAGCAGCCAAACAGGGGGGGAGCAGTACTTC.

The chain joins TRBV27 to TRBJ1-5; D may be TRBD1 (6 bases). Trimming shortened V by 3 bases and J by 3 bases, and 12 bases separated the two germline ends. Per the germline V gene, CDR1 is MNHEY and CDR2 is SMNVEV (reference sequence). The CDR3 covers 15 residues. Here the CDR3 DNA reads TGTGCCAGCAGTTTCCGAACAGGGATCAATCAGCCCCAGCATTTT. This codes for CASSFRTGINQPQHF.

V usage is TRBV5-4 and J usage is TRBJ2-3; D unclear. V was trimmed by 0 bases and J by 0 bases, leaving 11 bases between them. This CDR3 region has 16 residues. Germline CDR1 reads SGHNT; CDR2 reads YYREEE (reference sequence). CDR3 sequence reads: CASSLVELASTDTQYF. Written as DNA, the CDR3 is TGTGCCAGCAGCTTGGTGGAGCTTGCTAGCACAGATACGCAGTATTTT.

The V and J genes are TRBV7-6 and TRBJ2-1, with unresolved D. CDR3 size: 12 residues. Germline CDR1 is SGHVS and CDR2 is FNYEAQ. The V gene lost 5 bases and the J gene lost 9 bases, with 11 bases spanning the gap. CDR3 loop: CASSVVRGEQFF. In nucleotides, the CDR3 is TGTGCCAGCAGCGTAGTAAGAGGTGAGCAGTTCTTC.

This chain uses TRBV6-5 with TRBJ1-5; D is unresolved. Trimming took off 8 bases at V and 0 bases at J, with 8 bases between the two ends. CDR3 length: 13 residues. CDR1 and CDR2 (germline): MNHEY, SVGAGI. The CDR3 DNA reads TGTGCCAGCCGGTATAATAGCAATCAGCCCCAGCATTTT. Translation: CASRYNSNQPQHF.

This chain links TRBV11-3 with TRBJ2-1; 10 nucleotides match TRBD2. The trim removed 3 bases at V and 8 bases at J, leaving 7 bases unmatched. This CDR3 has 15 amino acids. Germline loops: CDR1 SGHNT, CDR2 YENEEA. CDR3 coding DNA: TGTGCCAGCAGCTTTGGGTCTAGCGGGAGTCATGAGCAGTTCTTC. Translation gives CASSFGSSGSHEQFF.

CDR3 protein: CSVSGTGGGMRTRSYEQYF. CDR3 DNA sequence: TGCAGCGTTTCCGGGACAGGGGGAGGAATGCGAACACGGTCCTACGAGCAGTACTTC. The V gene is TRBV29-1, the J gene TRBJ2-7; TRBD1 matches 11 bases. CDR1 SQVTM and CDR2 ANQGSEA come from the germline V gene. Trimming at V came to 5 bases and at J to 1 base, leaving 19 bases not matched to a gene. This CDR3 comprises 19 residues.

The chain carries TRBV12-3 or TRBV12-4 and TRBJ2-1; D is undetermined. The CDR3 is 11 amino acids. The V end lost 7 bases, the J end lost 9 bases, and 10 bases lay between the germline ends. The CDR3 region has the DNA TGTGCCAGCATGGAGAACGGTGAGCAGTTCTTC. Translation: CASMENGEQFF.

CDR3: CASSQELQGYTEAFF. For the CDR3, the DNA is TGCGCCAGCAGCCAAGAGTTGCAGGGCTACACTGAAGCTTTCTTT. The chain carries TRBV4-1 and TRBJ1-1, with D perhaps matching TRBD1 (5 bases). The CDR3 is 15 residues long. CDR1 is MGHRA and CDR2 is YSYEKL in the germline V gene. V lost 0 bases and J lost 3, with 11 bases in between.

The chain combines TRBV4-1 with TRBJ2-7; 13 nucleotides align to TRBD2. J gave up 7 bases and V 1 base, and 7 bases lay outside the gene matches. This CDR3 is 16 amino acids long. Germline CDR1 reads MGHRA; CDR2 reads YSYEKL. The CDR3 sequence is CASSQGGTSGMWEQYF. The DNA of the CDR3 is TGCGCCAGCAGCCAAGGGGGGACTAGCGGGATGTGGGAGCAGTACTTC.

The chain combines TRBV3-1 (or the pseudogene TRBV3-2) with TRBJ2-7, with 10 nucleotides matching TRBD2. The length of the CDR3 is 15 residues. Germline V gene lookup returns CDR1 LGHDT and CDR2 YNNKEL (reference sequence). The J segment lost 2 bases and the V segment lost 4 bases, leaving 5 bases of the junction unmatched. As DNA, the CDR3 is TGTGCCAGCAGCCTCCGGACTAGCGGTGCCTACGAGCAGTACTTC. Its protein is CASSLRTSGAYEQYF.